Each of the 28 T cell receptor beta chains below was sequenced from the same sample in a study of response to subunit inactivated influenza vaccine (dated by TCRdb to the late 2010s). Preparation of the library involved RT-PCR. TCRdb records Illumina HiSeq 2500 as the sequencer. In-frame beta chains were kept once TCRdb had trimmed the public reads at Q25 with fastp and called clones with MiXCR. Merged by CDR3 protein, the rows form single entries marked with the most common genes and DNA. Within this sample are over 400,000 distinct CDR3 sequences, with roughly 9.7% of them counted one time only. Roughly 12% of the sample is in the top ten clones. Per the publication, the time point label means: 45 to 50 days after influenza vaccine administration. The sample here was PBMCs from blood, taken 45 days after vaccination. All receptors come from a man between 50 and 59 years old who received an inactivated influenza vaccine. Donor details come from another sample of the same person, matched by shared clones.

This clonotype showed up just a few times. V and J are TRBV6-1 and TRBJ2-1; D is unclear. This CDR3 is 15 amino acids long. The V end was cut by 7 bases, the J end by 0 bases, with 13 bases between. Germline CDR1 MNHNS, CDR2 SASEGT. CDR3 sequence reads: CASNPRSSSYNEQFF. In nucleotides, the CDR3 is TGTGCCAGCAACCCGCGATCCAGCTCCTACAATGAGCAGTTCTTC.

This clonotype was counted a few times. V gene TRBV6-1 combines with J gene TRBJ1-5; D might be TRBD1 (5 bases). CDR1 and CDR2 from the germline V gene are MNHNS and SASEGT. This CDR3 spans 15 amino acids. Deletions cut 5 bases from V and 2 bases from J, with 13 bases between. CDR3 nucleotides: TGTGCCAGCAGTAGCGGGGCCTGGGGCAATCAGCCCCAGCATTTT. It specifies CASSSGAWGNQPQHF.

The table lists this clonotype with a few counts. V is TRBV15 and J is TRBJ2-1; unclear D gene. With 5 bases removed from V and 6 bases from J, the gap between germline ends came to 17 bases. The CDR3 extends over 15 amino acids. Per the germline V gene, CDR1 is LNHNV and CDR2 is YYDKDF (reference sequence). CDR3 bases: TGTGCCACCAGCCCCTTAAAGAGTCCCCGCAATGAGCAGTTCTTC. Translated, it gives CATSPLKSPRNEQFF. The whole variable domain, remainder taken from reference TRBV15 and TRBJ2-1, is DAMVIQNPRYQVTQFGKPVTLSCSQTLNHNVMYWYQQKSSQAPKLLFHYYDKDFNNEADTPDNFQSRRPNTSFCFLDIRSPGLGDTAMYLCATSPLKSPRNEQFFGPGTRLTVL.

This clonotype was counted ten times or more. This chain joins TRBV12-3 or TRBV12-4 and TRBJ1-3, with TRBD1 matching over 12 bases. This CDR3 spans 17 amino acids. The V and J ends lost 8 bases and 0 bases, in that order; junction bases with no gene match: 8. The CDR3 is CASGLGTGGSSGNTIYF. CDR3 DNA sequence: TGTGCCAGCGGCCTGGGGACAGGGGGCAGCTCTGGAAACACCATATATTTT.

The rearrangement uses TRBV29-1 and TRBJ2-7; 7 bases match TRBD2. CDR3 length: 13 amino acids. The germline V gene has CDR1 SQVTM and CDR2 ANQGSEA. Trimming took 2 bases from V and 6 from J; bases not matched to a gene: 7. The CDR3 reads CSVERISGGEQYF. The CDR3, as DNA: TGCAGCGTTGAAAGGATCTCGGGGGGCGAGCAGTACTTC.

On this clonotype itself: A read error may be the cause here, since a much bigger clone is one base away. The CDR3 sequence is CASSFRTNAIMSSYNEQFF. In DNA, the CDR3 is TGTGCCAGCAGTTTCCGGACTAACGCAATCATGTCCTCCTACAATGAGCAGTTCTTC. The chain joins TRBV6-2 or TRBV6-3 to TRBJ2-1; D may be TRBD2 (6 bases). Trimming took 4 bases from V and 0 from J, leaving 22 bases between them. Germline CDR1 and CDR2: MNHEY and SVGEGT. This CDR3 is built from 19 residues.

This clonotype was detected ten times or more. The chain is built from TRBV20-1 and TRBJ1-3; no clear D. Germline CDR1 and CDR2: DFQATT and SNEGSKA (reference sequence). This CDR3 contains 13 residues. The germline V and J ends were trimmed by 6 bases and 0 bases, with 9 bases remaining between them. CDR3 sequence (DNA): TGCAGTGCCCGACCCCACTCTGGAAACACCATATATTTT. Amino acid sequence: CSARPHSGNTIYF.

This chain connects TRBV11-2 to TRBJ2-4, with 10 bases that match TRBD2. In germline, CDR1 is SGHAT, CDR2 FQNNGV. J was trimmed by 1 base and V by 2 bases; bases with no gene match: 14. The CDR3 has 20 residues. CDR3 loop: CASSLQSSGRATGAKNIQYF. DNA of the CDR3: TGTGCCAGCAGCTTACAATCCAGCGGGAGGGCCACGGGGGCCAAAAACATTCAGTACTTC. Full variable domain (outside the CDR3, taken from reference TRBV11-2 and TRBJ2-4): EAGVAQSPRYKIIEKRQSVAFWCNPISGHATLYWYQQILGQGPKLLIQFQNNGVVDDSQLPKDRFSAERLKGVDSTLKIQPAKLEDSAVYLCASSLQSSGRATGAKNIQYFGAGTRLSVL.

This clonotype was found many times. V and J are TRBV10-3 and TRBJ1-5; D unclear. The V gene's germline CDR1 is ENHRY and CDR2 SYGVKD. This CDR3 has 13 amino acids. V was cut by 0 bases and J by 3 bases, with 3 bases left in between. The CDR3 region has the DNA TGTGCCATCAGTGAGTCCGACAATCAGCCCCAGCATTTT. As protein: CAISESDNQPQHF.

This clonotype was detected a few times. The chain links TRBV29-1 to TRBJ1-5; D remains unclear. The CDR3 is 12 residues long. The germline CDR1 and CDR2 sequences are SQVTM and ANQGSEA. Between the trimmed V and J ends, which lost 4 bases and 6 bases, there was a span of 10 bases. The CDR3 protein is CSVAQESQPQHF. The DNA for the CDR3 is TGCAGCGTTGCCCAGGAGAGTCAGCCCCAGCATTTT.

The rearrangement uses TRBV7-2 and TRBJ2-2; D unclear. Trimming removed 3 bases from V and 7 bases from J, with 12 bases in between. Germline loops: CDR1 SGHTA, CDR2 FQGNSA. This CDR3 spans 14 amino acids. This CDR3 reads CASSLESVGGELFF. As DNA, the CDR3 is TGTGCCAGCAGCTTGGAATCCGTAGGCGGGGAGCTGTTTTTT.

This clonotype turned up a few times. This sequence joins TRBV7-2 and TRBJ2-1; D is unclear. Per the germline V gene, CDR1 is SGHTA and CDR2 is FQGNSA. The CDR3 contains 16 residues. Deletions cut 3 bases from V and 0 bases from J, with 12 bases between. CDR3 amino acids: CASSFLNTHSYNEQFF. CDR3 DNA: TGTGCCAGCAGCTTCCTAAACACACACTCCTACAATGAGCAGTTCTTC.

The rearrangement joins TRBV18 to TRBJ2-1, with D possibly matching TRBD1 (5 bases). From germline, CDR1 is KGHSH and CDR2 LQKENI. The V and J ends lost 0 bases and 6 bases respectively, with 12 bases between them. This CDR3 is 15 amino acids long. The CDR3, as DNA: TGTGCCAGCTCACCACCGATGACAGTAGGCAATGAGCAGTTCTTC. As protein: CASSPPMTVGNEQFF. Full variable domain (rest looked up from reference TRBV18 and TRBJ2-1): NAGVMQNPRHLVRRRGQEARLRCSPMKGHSHVYWYRQLPEEGLKFMVYLQKENIIDESGMPKERFSAEFPKEGPSILRIQQVVRGDSAAYFCASSPPMTVGNEQFFGPGTRLTVL.

Many counts were recorded for this clonotype. The rearrangement uses TRBV5-1 and TRBJ1-2; 7 bases fit TRBD1. Germline V gives CDR1 SGHRS, CDR2 YFSETQ. V gave up 3 bases and J gave up 0 bases; unmatched junction bases: 14. The CDR3 covers 18 residues. CDR3 protein: CASSSFSDREKANYGYTF. The CDR3 nucleotides read TGCGCCAGCAGCTCTTTCTCTGACAGGGAGAAAGCTAACTATGGCTACACCTTC.

This clonotype was found a few times. The chain joins TRBV6-1 to TRBJ2-7; 7 bases agree with TRBD2. The trim removed 8 bases at V and 1 base at J, leaving 8 bases unmatched. The CDR3 is 14 residues long. The germline gives CDR1 MNHNS, CDR2 SASEGT. In DNA form, the CDR3 reads TGTGCCAGCTGGGAGGGTGGGACTTCCTACGAGCAGTACTTC. Amino acids: CASWEGGTSYEQYF.

Ten or more counts support this clonotype. The CDR3 reads CASSLAGGQSDEQYF. In DNA form, the CDR3 reads TGTGCCAGCAGTTTAGCGGGAGGGCAGAGCGACGAGCAGTACTTC. The chain links TRBV12-3 or TRBV12-4 to TRBJ2-7, with TRBD2 matching over 7 bases. The CDR3 totals 15 residues. V dropped 0 bases and J dropped 5; count of bases not matched to a gene: 7.

The V and J genes are TRBV6-5 and TRBJ1-2, with 8 bases identical to TRBD1. In germline, CDR1 is MNHEY, CDR2 SVGAGI. The CDR3 runs to 15 residues. V was pared by 0 bases and J by 2 bases, with 2 bases of the junction left unmatched. The DNA for the CDR3 is TGTGCCAGCAGTTACTCGTGGACAGGGAACTATGGCTACACCTTC. The encoded protein is CASSYSWTGNYGYTF.

There are a few counts of this clonotype. The J gene is TRBJ1-1, the V gene TRBV4-2; D perhaps matches TRBD1 (5 bases). The length of the CDR3 is 16 residues. The ends were cut back, 0 bases at V and 3 bases at J, with 14 bases in the middle. Germline V gene lookup returns CDR1 LGHNA and CDR2 YNFKEQ. DNA of the CDR3: TGTGCCAGCAGCCAAGAGGCGTTCAGAGGGGACACTGAAGCTTTCTTT. It yields the protein CASSQEAFRGDTEAFF.

This clonotype was found many times. The V and J genes are TRBV12-3 or TRBV12-4 and TRBJ2-1, with a possible D match to TRBD1 (5 bases). The CDR3 covers 14 residues. V was pared by 5 bases and J by 5 bases, with 13 bases between. CDR3 bases: TGTGCCAGCAGTCGAAGTGGGGCCAACAATGAGCAGTTCTTC. Amino acid sequence: CASSRSGANNEQFF.

Regarding this clonotype: Its ends do not fully match the called genes, so a read error is possible. V is TRBV15 and J is TRBJ2-7; D not resolved. The CDR3 sequence is 14 residues long. CDR1 and CDR2 (germline): LNHNV, YYDKDF (reference sequence). Here the CDR3 reads CATSRTTQHYEQCF. In DNA form, the CDR3 reads TGTGCCACCAGCAGAACCACCCAGCACTACGAGCAGTGCTTC. Together with reference TRBV15 and TRBJ2-7, the CDR3 gives the full variable domain: DAMVIQNPRYQVTQFGKPVTLSCSQTLNHNVMYWYQQKSSQAPKLLFHYYDKDFNNEADTPDNFQSRRPNTSFCFLDIRSPGLGDTAMYLCATSRTTQHYEQCFGPGTRLTVT.

Comments on this clonotype: A much larger clone differs from this one at a single base, so this may be a read error. The chain is built from TRBV11-1 and TRBJ2-5; the D is unclear. The CDR3 has 13 residues. Trimming stripped 0 bases from V and 4 bases from J, with 6 bases between. Germline V gene sequence: CDR1 SGHAT, CDR2 FQDESV (reference sequence). In nucleotides, the CDR3 is TGTGCCAGCAGCTTAGCGCTTCGAGAGACCCAGTACTTC. Encoded protein: CASSLALRETQYF.

This clonotype was seen more than once but under ten times. V and J are TRBV10-3 and TRBJ1-2, with a tentative D call TRBD1 (6 bases). The CDR3 is 15 residues long. Between the trimmed V and J ends, which lost 3 bases and 0 bases, there was a span of 11 bases. The V gene's germline CDR1 is ENHRY and CDR2 SYGVKD. CDR3 loop: CAISDLDRSNYGYTF. The DNA for the CDR3 is TGTGCCATCAGTGACCTGGACAGATCTAACTATGGCTACACCTTC.

This clonotype has only a few counts. The chain uses TRBV20-1 and TRBJ2-3, with D hard to call. The CDR3 has 14 amino acids. V dropped 2 bases and J dropped 2 bases, with 11 bases sitting between them. Germline loops: CDR1 DFQATT, CDR2 SNEGSKA (reference sequence). The CDR3, as DNA: TGCAGTGCTAGATTGGGCCGACACACAGATACGCAGTATTTT. Its translation is CSARLGRHTDTQYF.

V and J are TRBV29-1 and TRBJ2-5; D may be TRBD2 (5 bases). This CDR3 comprises 12 residues. Germline CDR1 SQVTM, CDR2 ANQGSEA. Trimming shortened V by 7 bases and J by 1 base, and 10 bases separated the two germline ends. CDR3 protein: CSAGGGQETQYF. The CDR3, as DNA: TGCAGCGCTGGAGGTGGCCAAGAGACCCAGTACTTC.

The genes are TRBV30 and TRBJ2-5; 8 positions match TRBD2. Germline lookup yields CDR1 GTSNPN and CDR2 SVGIG (reference sequence). The CDR3 is 15 residues long. After removal of 1 base from V and 7 bases from J, the junction contained 11 bases not matched to a gene. The chain's CDR3 is CAWSGTSLGRGTQYF. The CDR3 DNA reads TGTGCCTGGAGTGGGACTAGCCTGGGTCGGGGGACCCAGTACTTC.

This clonotype showed up just a few times. This rearrangement joins TRBV7-2 to TRBJ2-3; D is undetermined. In germline, CDR1 is SGHTA, CDR2 FQGNSA. Trimming stripped 2 bases from V and 2 bases from J, with 11 bases between. The CDR3 totals 15 residues. CDR3 sequence (DNA): TGTGCCAGCAGCTTAACGGCTACCTACACAGATACGCAGTATTTT. Translated, it gives CASSLTATYTDTQYF.

This clonotype was seen ten or more times. This chain joins TRBV12-3 or TRBV12-4 and TRBJ2-1; the match to TRBD1 covers 7 bases. V shed 7 bases, J shed 2 bases, and the junction held 14 bases outside the gene matches. The CDR3 spans 17 residues. CDR3 nucleotides: TGTGCCAGCACTCCGGGACAGCCTCTCTGGGCCTACAATGAGCAGTTCTTC. It specifies CASTPGQPLWAYNEQFF.

This clonotype was counted at least ten times. The chain's CDR3 is CSGDLGGYTF. The CDR3 nucleotides read TGCAGTGGTGACCTTGGTGGCTACACCTTC. V gene TRBV20-1 combines with J gene TRBJ1-2; no definite D call. V shed 7 bases and J shed 7 bases, with 10 bases lying between them. This CDR3 is 10 amino acids long. CDR1 and CDR2 from the germline V gene are DFQATT and SNEGSKA (reference sequence).